The sequence of this T cell receptor (beta chain) was determined in a study of blood T cell repertoires in COVID-19. Study background: Acute and convalescent COVID-19 specimens originated in the United States, Italy and Spain.

This table comes from immunoSEQ multiplex PCR, and its TCRdb copy is limited to in-frame clones, with some not included. The sample lists 50,000 to 60,000 clones, approximately 91% seen once, with under 8.5% in the top ten. Trimming removed 5 bases from V and 0 bases from J; junction bases left unmatched: 7. The CDR3 spans 17 residues. Germline CDR1 reads SGHAT; CDR2 reads FQNNGV. The gene calls are TRBV11-2 and TRBJ2-3, with 11 positions matching TRBD2. This receptor was obtained from a man in his sixties with active COVID-19. The sequencing sample was made of peripheral blood. The CDR3 DNA reads as TGTGCCAGCAGCCAAGGGACTAGCGGCAAAAGCACAGATACGCAGTATTTT. Its translation is CASSQGTSGKSTDTQYF. The variable domain in full, with the rest retrieved from reference TRBV11-2 and TRBJ2-3, is EAGVAQSPRYKIIEKRQSVAFWCNPISGHATLYWYQQILGQGPKLLIQFQNNGVVDDSQLPKDRFSAERLKGVDSTLKIQPAKLEDSAVYLCASSQGTSGKSTDTQYFGPGTRLTVL.